These T cell receptor beta chains were read from a single sample in a study of shared clonotypes between healthy human individuals. Clones were read by immunoSEQ multiplex PCR, and TCRdb kept only the in-frame ones, dropping some. This table has millions of clones, about 95% appearing once. Sequenced input: naive CD8+ T cells sorted from blood. These receptors originate from a man aged 18 to 30 in good health. The CDR3 runs from the conserved cysteine through the conserved F or W. Fields, in order: clone size, V gene, J gene, D gene, CDR3 DNA, CDR3 protein. D genes are given only for firm matches. Not all rows give a size; the values are once, few, many and, for expanded clones, a class.

clone_size: .
v_call: TRBV6-1
j_call: TRBJ2-7
d_call: .
cdr3_nt: TGTGCCAGCAGTGAGGGGTTTTCAATATACGAGCAGTACTTC
cdr3_aa: CASSEGFSIYEQYF

clone_size: .
v_call: TRBV30
j_call: TRBJ2-7
d_call: .
cdr3_nt: TGTGCCTGGAGTGTACGAACCGAGGGCGAGCAGTACTTC
cdr3_aa: CAWSVRTEGEQYF

clone_size: .
v_call: TRBV6-5
j_call: TRBJ2-1
d_call: .
cdr3_nt: TGTGCCAGCAGTTACTCGATAGGCGGGGATGAGCAGTTCTTC
cdr3_aa: CASSYSIGGDEQFF

clone_size: once
v_call: TRBV11-2
j_call: TRBJ2-1
d_call: TRBD2
cdr3_nt: TGTGCCAGCAGCACCGGACTAGCGGCCTACAATGAGCAGTTCTTC
cdr3_aa: CASSTGLAAYNEQFF

clone_size: .
v_call: TRBV4-1
j_call: TRBJ1-3
d_call: .
cdr3_nt: TGCGCCAGCAGCCAGGAAACAGCCGCTTCTGGAAACACCATATATTTT
cdr3_aa: CASSQETAASGNTIYF

clone_size: .
v_call: TRBV5-6
j_call: TRBJ1-3
d_call: .
cdr3_nt: TGTGCCAGCAGCCCGAAGCAAAACCCCGGAAACACCATATATTTT
cdr3_aa: CASSPKQNPGNTIYF

clone_size: .
v_call: TRBV4-3
j_call: TRBJ2-7
d_call: .
cdr3_nt: TGCGCCAGCAGCCAACTTTATAGCGGTTCCTACGAGCAGTACTTC
cdr3_aa: CASSQLYSGSYEQYF

clone_size: few
v_call: TRBV4-1
j_call: TRBJ1-6
d_call: TRBD1
cdr3_nt: TGCGCCAGCAGCCAATCCGACAGGGGGGCACCCCTCCACTTT
cdr3_aa: CASSQSDRGAPLHF

clone_size: .
v_call: TRBV28
j_call: TRBJ2-1
d_call: .
cdr3_nt: TGTGCCAGCAGTTCCCTACAGGGTTTGGCCGATGAGCAGTTCTTC
cdr3_aa: CASSSLQGLADEQFF

clone_size: .
v_call: TRBV6-6
j_call: TRBJ2-5
d_call: .
cdr3_nt: TGTGCCAGCAGTCACGGGCCGTTTTTGGTCAAAGAGACCCAGTACTTC
cdr3_aa: CASSHGPFLVKETQYF

clone_size: .
v_call: TRBV7-9
j_call: TRBJ2-1
d_call: TRBD2
cdr3_nt: TGTGCCAGCAGCTTAGTTGGGGGGGTGACCTACAATGAGCAGTTCTTC
cdr3_aa: CASSLVGGVTYNEQFF

clone_size: .
v_call: TRBV19
j_call: TRBJ2-7
d_call: TRBD1
cdr3_nt: TGTGCCAGTAGTATATTCTATCCCCCAGGGACAGGGGACGGCGAGCAGTACTTC
cdr3_aa: CASSIFYPPGTGDGEQYF

clone_size: .
v_call: TRBV7-6
j_call: TRBJ1-1
d_call: .
cdr3_nt: TGTGCCAGCAGCTTCGTTCGAGAGGCGAACACTGAAGCTTTCTTT
cdr3_aa: CASSFVREANTEAFF

clone_size: .
v_call: TRBV2
j_call: TRBJ2-1
d_call: TRBD2
cdr3_nt: TGTGCCAGCACCGAGGAAGTAGCGGGGGAGTTTTACAATGAGCAGTTCTTC
cdr3_aa: CASTEEVAGEFYNEQFF

clone_size: .
v_call: TRBV6-1
j_call: TRBJ2-7
d_call: .
cdr3_nt: TGTGCCAGCAGTGAAGGACAGGCCGGCTACGAGCAGTACTTC
cdr3_aa: CASSEGQAGYEQYF

clone_size: .
v_call: TRBV5-5
j_call: TRBJ2-1
d_call: TRBD2
cdr3_nt: TGTGCCAGCAGCTCGGGGACTAGCTCCTACAATGAGCAGTTCTTC
cdr3_aa: CASSSGTSSYNEQFF

clone_size: .
v_call: TRBV5-6
j_call: TRBJ1-4
d_call: .
cdr3_nt: TGTGCCAGCAGCTTGGTGGACCAAGCAGGAAAACTGTTTTTT
cdr3_aa: CASSLVDQAGKLFF

clone_size: .
v_call: TRBV28
j_call: TRBJ1-3
d_call: .
cdr3_nt: TGTGCCAGCAGTTTACGGGGGGCTGGAAACACCATATATTTT
cdr3_aa: CASSLRGAGNTIYF

clone_size: .
v_call: TRBV27
j_call: TRBJ1-2
d_call: TRBD1
cdr3_nt: TGTGCCAGCAGTTCGGAGGACAGGGAGTACACCTTC
cdr3_aa: CASSSEDREYTF

clone_size: .
v_call: TRBV7-2
j_call: TRBJ2-7
d_call: TRBD1
cdr3_nt: TGTGCCAGCAGCCAAACCTTCGGACAGGGTAGCTACGAGCAGTACTTC
cdr3_aa: CASSQTFGQGSYEQYF

clone_size: once
v_call: TRBV4-2
j_call: TRBJ2-1
d_call: .
cdr3_nt: TGTGCCAGCAGCCAAGAGGGTAGCGTAGGGGTACTGGAGCAGTTCTTC
cdr3_aa: CASSQEGSVGVLEQFF

clone_size: .
v_call: TRBV6-1
j_call: TRBJ2-1
d_call: .
cdr3_nt: TGTGCCAGCAGTAAAACCTACTACAATGAGCAGTTCTTC
cdr3_aa: CASSKTYYNEQFF

clone_size: .
v_call: TRBV28
j_call: TRBJ2-2
d_call: .
cdr3_nt: TGTGCCAGCAGTTCACCCCGACTAGTTCCCCGCACCGGGGAGCTGTTTTTT
cdr3_aa: CASSSPRLVPRTGELFF

clone_size: few
v_call: TRBV10-3
j_call: TRBJ2-1
d_call: TRBD2
cdr3_nt: TGTGCCATCAGTGAGTCGACCCAGCGGGGTTACAATGAGCAGTTCTTC
cdr3_aa: CAISESTQRGYNEQFF

clone_size: .
v_call: TRBV4-3
j_call: TRBJ2-2
d_call: TRBD2
cdr3_nt: TGCGCCAGCAGCCCGGCGGGAGGTGTCGGGGAGCTGTTTTTT
cdr3_aa: CASSPAGGVGELFF

clone_size: .
v_call: TRBV7-2
j_call: TRBJ2-7
d_call: .
cdr3_nt: TGTGCCAGCAACATCCCCGGCTACGAGCAGTACTTC
cdr3_aa: CASNIPGYEQYF

clone_size: .
v_call: TRBV5-5
j_call: TRBJ2-7
d_call: .
cdr3_nt: TGTGCCAGCAGCTTTTGGGGCGACGAGCAGTACTTC
cdr3_aa: CASSFWGDEQYF

clone_size: .
v_call: TRBV6-5
j_call: TRBJ2-7
d_call: .
cdr3_nt: TGTGCCAGCAGTTACTCTACCGGGTACGAGCAGTACTTC
cdr3_aa: CASSYSTGYEQYF

clone_size: .
v_call: TRBV4-1
j_call: TRBJ2-7
d_call: .
cdr3_nt: TGCGCCAGCAGCCAGGTGGATATCTACGAGCAGTACTTC
cdr3_aa: CASSQVDIYEQYF

clone_size: .
v_call: TRBV10-1
j_call: TRBJ2-7
d_call: .
cdr3_nt: TGCGCCAGCAGACCCCGCTACGAGCAGTACTTC
cdr3_aa: CASRPRYEQYF

clone_size: .
v_call: TRBV27
j_call: TRBJ2-7
d_call: .
cdr3_nt: TGTGCCAGCAGTTTTGCCGGAACCTACGAGCAGTACTTC
cdr3_aa: CASSFAGTYEQYF

clone_size: .
v_call: TRBV5-5
j_call: TRBJ2-7
d_call: TRBD2
cdr3_nt: TGTGCCAGCAGCTTGTTAACTAGCGGGTGGGACGAGCAGTACTTC
cdr3_aa: CASSLLTSGWDEQYF

clone_size: .
v_call: TRBV9
j_call: TRBJ2-3
d_call: .
cdr3_nt: TGTGCCAGCAGGAAGGACAGCACAGATACGCAGTATTTT
cdr3_aa: CASRKDSTDTQYF

clone_size: .
v_call: TRBV5-6
j_call: TRBJ2-7
d_call: TRBD1
cdr3_nt: TGTGCCAGCAGCTTGGAGGGGGCCAGTTACGAGCAGTACTTC
cdr3_aa: CASSLEGASYEQYF

clone_size: .
v_call: TRBV4-1
j_call: TRBJ2-7
d_call: TRBD1
cdr3_nt: TGCGCCAGCAGCCAGGCCGGGACAGGGGTTCTCCTATCCTACGAGCAGTACTTC
cdr3_aa: CASSQAGTGVLLSYEQYF

clone_size: .
v_call: TRBV7-9
j_call: TRBJ2-1
d_call: TRBD1
cdr3_nt: TGTGCCAGCAGCCAGGGGGAGATCGGAACGGGGAGCTCCTACAATGAGCAGTTCTTC
cdr3_aa: CASSQGEIGTGSSYNEQFF

clone_size: .
v_call: TRBV10-1
j_call: TRBJ2-2
d_call: .
cdr3_nt: TGCGCCAGCAGTGAGTCTGGGGCGGCCGGGGAGCTGTTTTTT
cdr3_aa: CASSESGAAGELFF

clone_size: .
v_call: TRBV10-2
j_call: TRBJ1-1
d_call: .
cdr3_nt: TGCGCCAGCAGTGAGTTTCTAGGGGACACTGAAGCTTTCTTT
cdr3_aa: CASSEFLGDTEAFF

clone_size: .
v_call: TRBV29-1
j_call: TRBJ1-2
d_call: TRBD1
cdr3_nt: TGCAGCGTAGGGGGCCCAAATCCTAACTATGGCTACACCTTC
cdr3_aa: CSVGGPNPNYGYTF

clone_size: .
v_call: TRBV4-3
j_call: TRBJ2-1
d_call: .
cdr3_nt: TGCGCCAGCAGCCAAGATCGACGGGGGTACAATGAGCAGTTCTTC
cdr3_aa: CASSQDRRGYNEQFF

clone_size: once
v_call: TRBV6-5
j_call: TRBJ2-7
d_call: .
cdr3_nt: TGTGCCAGCAGTTTCGGGGGTCCGGACTACGAGCAGTACTTC
cdr3_aa: CASSFGGPDYEQYF

clone_size: .
v_call: TRBV6-5
j_call: TRBJ1-2
d_call: .
cdr3_nt: TGTGCCAGCAGCGCAAGTGACAGTCCCTATGGCTACACCTTC
cdr3_aa: CASSASDSPYGYTF

clone_size: once
v_call: TRBV28
j_call: TRBJ1-5
d_call: TRBD1
cdr3_nt: TGTGCCAGCAGTCCGGGACAGGGGACCAGCAATCAGCCCCAGCATTTT
cdr3_aa: CASSPGQGTSNQPQHF

clone_size: .
v_call: TRBV5-6
j_call: TRBJ2-2
d_call: TRBD2
cdr3_nt: TGTGCCAGCAGCTCAGCGACTAGCGGGAGGACCGGGGAGCTGTTTTTT
cdr3_aa: CASSSATSGRTGELFF

clone_size: .
v_call: TRBV7-8
j_call: TRBJ2-7
d_call: TRBD1
cdr3_nt: TGTGCCAGCAGCCCCCGTCCCGGGACAGGGGAGGAGCAGTACTTC
cdr3_aa: CASSPRPGTGEEQYF

clone_size: .
v_call: TRBV4-1
j_call: TRBJ1-1
d_call: .
cdr3_nt: TGCGCCAGCAGCCAAGTTCCAATTCAGGGGACTTACACTGAAGCTTTCTTT
cdr3_aa: CASSQVPIQGTYTEAFF

clone_size: .
v_call: TRBV9
j_call: TRBJ2-5
d_call: .
cdr3_nt: TGTGCCAGCAGCGTAGGGGGCTGGGAGACCCAGTACTTC
cdr3_aa: CASSVGGWETQYF

clone_size: .
v_call: TRBV27
j_call: TRBJ2-3
d_call: TRBD2
cdr3_nt: TGTGCCAGCAGTTTAACTGCGGGGGGGGCCGCCGCAGATACGCAGTATTTT
cdr3_aa: CASSLTAGGAAADTQYF

clone_size: .
v_call: TRBV9
j_call: TRBJ2-5
d_call: .
cdr3_nt: TGTGCCAGCAGCGCATTCAGGGGAGAGACCCAGTACTTC
cdr3_aa: CASSAFRGETQYF

clone_size: .
v_call: TRBV5-6
j_call: TRBJ2-5
d_call: .
cdr3_nt: TGTGCCAGCACCGGGGACGAAGGGTTCCAAGAGACCCAGTACTTC
cdr3_aa: CASTGDEGFQETQYF

clone_size: once
v_call: TRBV9
j_call: TRBJ2-3
d_call: .
cdr3_nt: TGTGCCAGCAGCGTAAACTCCTACACAGATACGCAGTATTTT
cdr3_aa: CASSVNSYTDTQYF

clone_size: once
v_call: TRBV4-3
j_call: TRBJ2-1
d_call: TRBD2
cdr3_nt: TGCGCCAGCAGCCAAGAAGTTTACGGGACTAGCGGGTATGGGGAACAGTTCTTC
cdr3_aa: CASSQEVYGTSGYGEQFF

clone_size: .
v_call: TRBV27
j_call: TRBJ2-7
d_call: .
cdr3_nt: TGTGCCAGCAGTTTCGGCAGAGGCAGTGAGGAGCAGTACTTC
cdr3_aa: CASSFGRGSEEQYF

clone_size: .
v_call: TRBV27
j_call: TRBJ1-1
d_call: .
cdr3_nt: TGTGCCAGCAGTTTGGCGGGCGCGATCGCTGAAGCTTTCTTT
cdr3_aa: CASSLAGAIAEAFF

clone_size: once
v_call: TRBV10-2
j_call: TRBJ1-1
d_call: .
cdr3_nt: TGCGCCAGCAGTGAGCCGAGGACAGTGAACACTGAAGCTTTCTTT
cdr3_aa: CASSEPRTVNTEAFF

clone_size: .
v_call: TRBV27
j_call: TRBJ2-6
d_call: TRBD1
cdr3_nt: TGTGCCAGCAGTTCAATGGGGTGGCAGGGGGCTTACTCTGGGGCCAACGTCCTGACTTTC
cdr3_aa: CASSSMGWQGAYSGANVLTF